These T cell receptor beta chains were read from a single sample in a study of blood T cell repertoires in COVID-19. TCRdb's copy holds only in-frame clones and misses some; the assay was immunoSEQ multiplex PCR. The table lists roughly 370,000 clones, around 87% of them singletons. Sequenced material: PBMCs or T cells enriched from blood (not recorded which). These receptors all stem from a woman between 45 and 65 years old who had recovered from COVID-19. CDR3s include the opening cysteine and the closing phenylalanine or tryptophan.

>TRBV28|TRBJ2-7
CASSLFAGTYEQYF
>TRBV4-3|TRBJ1-1
CASTLYGTGAYPTAEAFF
>TRBV7-2|TRBJ1-3
CASSLVSPGGGRGNTIYF
>TRBV19|TRBJ1-5
CASSIDEELVSQPQHF
>TRBV18|TRBJ1-3
CASSPLLEGASGNTIYF
>TRBV30|TRBJ2-4
CACGGLDAGGIQYF
>TRBV7-2|TRBJ2-1
CASSYGGSGRRNEQFF
>TRBV3-1/TRBV3-2|TRBJ1-2
CASSPPWGRFLRGYTF
>TRBV30|TRBJ1-1
CAWIAQGTRQAFF
>TRBV9|TRBJ1-3
CASSVDNGGPIYF
>TRBV28|TRBJ2-7
CASRTDPYEQYF
>TRBV28|TRBJ1-4
CASASEKLFF
>TRBV30|TRBJ1-1
CAWNFGTVNTEAFF
>TRBV10-3|TRBJ1-1
CAISDRALNTEAFF
>TRBV5-8|TRBJ1-4
CASSLRTGRNEKLFF
>TRBV19|TRBJ1-5
CASSFPLGRAVVYGNQPQHF
>TRBV28|TRBJ1-4
CASSFQRGAGVEKLFF
>TRBV19|TRBJ1-1
CASSAVDRGLETEAFF
>TRBV28|TRBJ2-7
CASSLRGPAAYEQYF
>TRBV3-1/TRBV3-2|TRBJ2-5
CASSHGGGQETQYF
>TRBV19|TRBJ1-2
CASSMPWGEEYGYTF
>TRBV30|TRBJ1-5
CAWSSGPGQITQPQHF
>TRBV11-2|TRBJ2-5
CASSLDSSGGFETQYF
>TRBV27|TRBJ1-5
CASSSRGRNQPQHF